The sequence of this T cell receptor beta chain was determined in a study of blood T cell repertoires in COVID-19. Repertoires were generated with immunoSEQ multiplex PCR, while TCRdb's copy carries only in-frame clones and drops some. The table includes around 250,000 clones, 70% to 90% detected once. Assignments of participants to cohorts depended upon their own reported clinical history. Recovered participants had two consecutive negative NP/OP PCR tests, healthcare professional clearance, or symptom resolution. Trimming left V 5 bases short and J 9 bases short, with 17 bases between. CDR1 and CDR2 (germline): GTSNPN, SVGIG (reference sequence). The CDR3 is made up of 13 amino acids.

Sequenced: PBMCs or T cells enriched from blood (not recorded which). V is TRBV30 and J is TRBJ1-5; no clear D. The clonotype originates from a man aged 18 to 29 who had recovered from COVID-19. Here the CDR3 reads CAWAPGPYGPQHF. The CDR3 bases are TGTGCCTGGGCTCCGGGTCCTTACGGGCCCCAGCATTTT.